The entry below gives a single T cell receptor beta chain sequence along with its context. Its cognate antigen is unknown. The data belong to a study of cytomegalovirus exposure and HLA in healthy donors. Findings of the study overall: Presence/absence analyses supposed approximately even sequencing depth among donors.

Trimming stripped 6 bases from V and 5 bases from J, with 22 bases between. The CDR3 has 15 amino acids. The germline CDR1 and CDR2 sequences are SQVTM and ANQGSEA. A multiplex PCR was run with 60 Vbeta primers and 13 Jbeta primers. The method was immunoSEQ multiplex PCR; TCRdb's version includes in-frame clones alone and lacks a portion of them. The sample yields some 90,000 clones, 78% seen once. Sequencing was performed on PBMCs. The gene calls are TRBV29-1 and TRBJ1-2; D perhaps matches TRBD1 (6 bases). The clonotype originates from a woman in her thirties or forties in good health and CMV-seronegative. Written as DNA, the CDR3 is TGCAGCGTAAGAGGGGGTAAGGTTTCAGAGTATGGCTACACCTTC. Translated, it gives CSVRGGKVSEYGYTF.